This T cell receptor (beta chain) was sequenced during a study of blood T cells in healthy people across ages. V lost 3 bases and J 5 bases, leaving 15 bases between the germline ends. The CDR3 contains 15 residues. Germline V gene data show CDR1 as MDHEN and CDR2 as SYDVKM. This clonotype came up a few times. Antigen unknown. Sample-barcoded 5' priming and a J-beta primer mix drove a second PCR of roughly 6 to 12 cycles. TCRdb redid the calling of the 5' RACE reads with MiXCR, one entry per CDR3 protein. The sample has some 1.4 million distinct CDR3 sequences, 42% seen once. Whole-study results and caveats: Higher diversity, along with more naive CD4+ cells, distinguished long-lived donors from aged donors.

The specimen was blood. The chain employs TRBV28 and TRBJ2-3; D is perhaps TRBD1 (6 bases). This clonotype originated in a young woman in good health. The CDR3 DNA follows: TGTGCCAGCAGTTTGAGAGGGGGTGTTCAAGATACGCAGTATTTT. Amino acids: CASSLRGGVQDTQYF.